A single sample gave rise to the 5 T cell receptor beta chains below, sequenced in a study of T cell changes during pregnancy in multiple sclerosis. TCRdb's copy holds only in-frame clones and misses some; the assay was immunoSEQ multiplex PCR. The sample consists of about 17,000 clones, approximately 88% of them appearing once. Sample: CD8+ T cells from peripheral blood mononuclear cells, taken after pregnancy. These receptors all come from a female donor in good health, enrolled as a control in a pregnancy study.

By share of the sample, this clone is medium-sized. The V and J genes are TRBV2 and TRBJ2-2, with D hard to call. Trimming stripped 6 bases from V and 6 bases from J, with 17 bases between. The CDR3 consists of 15 residues. Germline V lookup: CDR1 SNHLY, CDR2 FYNNEI. The CDR3 bases are TGTGCCAGCAGCTCCCAGAAGGTTAGCCCCGGGGAGCTGTTTTTT. It specifies CASSSQKVSPGELFF.

The J gene is TRBJ2-5, the V gene TRBV10-2, with D possibly being TRBD1 (6 bases). V was cut by 4 bases and J by 1 base, with 10 bases left in between. The CDR3 contains 14 residues. The germline V gene has CDR1 WSHSY and CDR2 SAAADI. In DNA, the CDR3 is TGCGCCAGCAGTGTACAGGGCGGCCAAGAGACCCAGTACTTC. Protein: CASSVQGGQETQYF.

The J gene is TRBJ1-2, the V gene TRBV6-1, with D possibly TRBD1 on 5 matching bases. The CDR3 sequence is 16 residues long. Deletions cut 2 bases from V and 2 bases from J, with 15 bases between. Germline V CDR1 and CDR2: MNHNS, SASEGT. The CDR3 nucleotides read TGTGCCAGCAGTGAAATTGGTGGGGGAGGGAACTATGGCTACACCTTC. This translates into CASSEIGGGGNYGYTF.

The chain joins TRBV15 to TRBJ2-5, with 13 bases aligning to TRBD2. Per the germline V gene, CDR1 is LNHNV and CDR2 is YYDKDF (reference sequence). The CDR3 is 16 residues long. Trimming took 3 bases from V and 3 from J; bases not matched to a gene: 4. The CDR3 nucleotides are TGTGCCACCAGCAGGGGGACTAGCGGGGTAGAAGAGACCCAGTACTTC. This sequence encodes CATSRGTSGVEETQYF.

This rearrangement joins TRBV19 to TRBJ2-2; 7 bases align to TRBD2. The CDR3 contains 15 residues. Germline V gene data show CDR1 as LNHDA and CDR2 as SQIVND (reference sequence). Trimming removed 5 bases from V and 3 bases from J; junction bases left unmatched: 6. CDR3 amino acids: CASSFLGGDTGELFF. Here the CDR3 DNA reads TGTGCCAGTAGTTTTTTGGGGGGGGACACCGGGGAGCTGTTTTTT.